This record looks at one T cell receptor beta chain sequence and its context. Its antigen is unidentified. The CDR3 loop spans 12 amino acids. Trimming pared 8 bases from V and 1 base from J, leaving 8 bases between. Germline CDR1 and CDR2: MNHEY and SVGAGI. Assay used: immunoSEQ multiplex PCR; TCRdb lists only in-frame clones, some missing. The sample includes 75,000 to 100,000 clones, 85% to 95% seen only once; the top ten take approximately 0.69%. This entry is derived from a study of OX40 agonist ivuxolimab in advanced cancers. Study-level background: Past anti-PD-1, anti-PD-L1 or anti-CTLA-4 therapy was accepted, and around 40% had received some.

Findings and limits, study-wide: CD4+ and CD8+ blood T cells expanded clonally by week 6 at 0.1 to 3.0 mg/kg. It was also the case that some nonresponders had low normalized T-cell clonal expansion.

The chain uses TRBV6-5 and TRBJ1-1; D gene unclear. The material was CD4+ or CD8+ T cells sorted from blood, obtained in a trial of the OX40 agonist ivuxolimab. This TCR was recovered from an adult with an advanced solid tumor such as melanoma, head and neck, liver or kidney cancer. CDR3 sequence reads: CASQVRNTEAFF. The CDR3 bases are TGTGCCAGCCAGGTTCGGAACACTGAAGCTTTCTTT.